This T cell receptor (beta chain) emerged from a study of glioma-infiltrating T cells. The wider study: Low-grade gliomas were grade II; glioblastomas were grade IV at initial diagnosis. Glioma patients had dexamethasone for six or fewer days before surgery.

Whole-study findings and limits: Tissue and blood shared very few CDR3 sequences. Tissue-blood divergence was below expectation in non-neoplastic patients, above in gliomas.

On this clonotype itself: Its cognate antigen is unknown.

Using RNA template, CDR3s of TCR alpha and beta were amplified with iRepertoire arm-PCR. TCRdb re-called the multiplex PCR reads through MiXCR, storing one row per CDR3 protein. The sample has about 380,000 distinct CDR3 sequences; about 40% are singletons. The CDR3 length is 13 residues. Trimming left V 3 bases short and J 7 bases short, with 15 bases between. Per germline, CDR1 DFQATT and CDR2 SNEGSKA (reference sequence). The source material was glioma tissue, nonneoplastic brain tissue, or PBMCs (not recorded which). V usage is TRBV20-1 and J usage is TRBJ2-5; D not resolved. The sequence was obtained from a human donor with low-grade glioma or glioblastoma, undergoing nonglioma brain surgery, or in good health (not recorded which). CDR3 coding DNA: TGCAGTGCTAGTGCCGGGCCCCTTACGACCCAGTACTTC. Translating it yields CSASAGPLTTQYF.